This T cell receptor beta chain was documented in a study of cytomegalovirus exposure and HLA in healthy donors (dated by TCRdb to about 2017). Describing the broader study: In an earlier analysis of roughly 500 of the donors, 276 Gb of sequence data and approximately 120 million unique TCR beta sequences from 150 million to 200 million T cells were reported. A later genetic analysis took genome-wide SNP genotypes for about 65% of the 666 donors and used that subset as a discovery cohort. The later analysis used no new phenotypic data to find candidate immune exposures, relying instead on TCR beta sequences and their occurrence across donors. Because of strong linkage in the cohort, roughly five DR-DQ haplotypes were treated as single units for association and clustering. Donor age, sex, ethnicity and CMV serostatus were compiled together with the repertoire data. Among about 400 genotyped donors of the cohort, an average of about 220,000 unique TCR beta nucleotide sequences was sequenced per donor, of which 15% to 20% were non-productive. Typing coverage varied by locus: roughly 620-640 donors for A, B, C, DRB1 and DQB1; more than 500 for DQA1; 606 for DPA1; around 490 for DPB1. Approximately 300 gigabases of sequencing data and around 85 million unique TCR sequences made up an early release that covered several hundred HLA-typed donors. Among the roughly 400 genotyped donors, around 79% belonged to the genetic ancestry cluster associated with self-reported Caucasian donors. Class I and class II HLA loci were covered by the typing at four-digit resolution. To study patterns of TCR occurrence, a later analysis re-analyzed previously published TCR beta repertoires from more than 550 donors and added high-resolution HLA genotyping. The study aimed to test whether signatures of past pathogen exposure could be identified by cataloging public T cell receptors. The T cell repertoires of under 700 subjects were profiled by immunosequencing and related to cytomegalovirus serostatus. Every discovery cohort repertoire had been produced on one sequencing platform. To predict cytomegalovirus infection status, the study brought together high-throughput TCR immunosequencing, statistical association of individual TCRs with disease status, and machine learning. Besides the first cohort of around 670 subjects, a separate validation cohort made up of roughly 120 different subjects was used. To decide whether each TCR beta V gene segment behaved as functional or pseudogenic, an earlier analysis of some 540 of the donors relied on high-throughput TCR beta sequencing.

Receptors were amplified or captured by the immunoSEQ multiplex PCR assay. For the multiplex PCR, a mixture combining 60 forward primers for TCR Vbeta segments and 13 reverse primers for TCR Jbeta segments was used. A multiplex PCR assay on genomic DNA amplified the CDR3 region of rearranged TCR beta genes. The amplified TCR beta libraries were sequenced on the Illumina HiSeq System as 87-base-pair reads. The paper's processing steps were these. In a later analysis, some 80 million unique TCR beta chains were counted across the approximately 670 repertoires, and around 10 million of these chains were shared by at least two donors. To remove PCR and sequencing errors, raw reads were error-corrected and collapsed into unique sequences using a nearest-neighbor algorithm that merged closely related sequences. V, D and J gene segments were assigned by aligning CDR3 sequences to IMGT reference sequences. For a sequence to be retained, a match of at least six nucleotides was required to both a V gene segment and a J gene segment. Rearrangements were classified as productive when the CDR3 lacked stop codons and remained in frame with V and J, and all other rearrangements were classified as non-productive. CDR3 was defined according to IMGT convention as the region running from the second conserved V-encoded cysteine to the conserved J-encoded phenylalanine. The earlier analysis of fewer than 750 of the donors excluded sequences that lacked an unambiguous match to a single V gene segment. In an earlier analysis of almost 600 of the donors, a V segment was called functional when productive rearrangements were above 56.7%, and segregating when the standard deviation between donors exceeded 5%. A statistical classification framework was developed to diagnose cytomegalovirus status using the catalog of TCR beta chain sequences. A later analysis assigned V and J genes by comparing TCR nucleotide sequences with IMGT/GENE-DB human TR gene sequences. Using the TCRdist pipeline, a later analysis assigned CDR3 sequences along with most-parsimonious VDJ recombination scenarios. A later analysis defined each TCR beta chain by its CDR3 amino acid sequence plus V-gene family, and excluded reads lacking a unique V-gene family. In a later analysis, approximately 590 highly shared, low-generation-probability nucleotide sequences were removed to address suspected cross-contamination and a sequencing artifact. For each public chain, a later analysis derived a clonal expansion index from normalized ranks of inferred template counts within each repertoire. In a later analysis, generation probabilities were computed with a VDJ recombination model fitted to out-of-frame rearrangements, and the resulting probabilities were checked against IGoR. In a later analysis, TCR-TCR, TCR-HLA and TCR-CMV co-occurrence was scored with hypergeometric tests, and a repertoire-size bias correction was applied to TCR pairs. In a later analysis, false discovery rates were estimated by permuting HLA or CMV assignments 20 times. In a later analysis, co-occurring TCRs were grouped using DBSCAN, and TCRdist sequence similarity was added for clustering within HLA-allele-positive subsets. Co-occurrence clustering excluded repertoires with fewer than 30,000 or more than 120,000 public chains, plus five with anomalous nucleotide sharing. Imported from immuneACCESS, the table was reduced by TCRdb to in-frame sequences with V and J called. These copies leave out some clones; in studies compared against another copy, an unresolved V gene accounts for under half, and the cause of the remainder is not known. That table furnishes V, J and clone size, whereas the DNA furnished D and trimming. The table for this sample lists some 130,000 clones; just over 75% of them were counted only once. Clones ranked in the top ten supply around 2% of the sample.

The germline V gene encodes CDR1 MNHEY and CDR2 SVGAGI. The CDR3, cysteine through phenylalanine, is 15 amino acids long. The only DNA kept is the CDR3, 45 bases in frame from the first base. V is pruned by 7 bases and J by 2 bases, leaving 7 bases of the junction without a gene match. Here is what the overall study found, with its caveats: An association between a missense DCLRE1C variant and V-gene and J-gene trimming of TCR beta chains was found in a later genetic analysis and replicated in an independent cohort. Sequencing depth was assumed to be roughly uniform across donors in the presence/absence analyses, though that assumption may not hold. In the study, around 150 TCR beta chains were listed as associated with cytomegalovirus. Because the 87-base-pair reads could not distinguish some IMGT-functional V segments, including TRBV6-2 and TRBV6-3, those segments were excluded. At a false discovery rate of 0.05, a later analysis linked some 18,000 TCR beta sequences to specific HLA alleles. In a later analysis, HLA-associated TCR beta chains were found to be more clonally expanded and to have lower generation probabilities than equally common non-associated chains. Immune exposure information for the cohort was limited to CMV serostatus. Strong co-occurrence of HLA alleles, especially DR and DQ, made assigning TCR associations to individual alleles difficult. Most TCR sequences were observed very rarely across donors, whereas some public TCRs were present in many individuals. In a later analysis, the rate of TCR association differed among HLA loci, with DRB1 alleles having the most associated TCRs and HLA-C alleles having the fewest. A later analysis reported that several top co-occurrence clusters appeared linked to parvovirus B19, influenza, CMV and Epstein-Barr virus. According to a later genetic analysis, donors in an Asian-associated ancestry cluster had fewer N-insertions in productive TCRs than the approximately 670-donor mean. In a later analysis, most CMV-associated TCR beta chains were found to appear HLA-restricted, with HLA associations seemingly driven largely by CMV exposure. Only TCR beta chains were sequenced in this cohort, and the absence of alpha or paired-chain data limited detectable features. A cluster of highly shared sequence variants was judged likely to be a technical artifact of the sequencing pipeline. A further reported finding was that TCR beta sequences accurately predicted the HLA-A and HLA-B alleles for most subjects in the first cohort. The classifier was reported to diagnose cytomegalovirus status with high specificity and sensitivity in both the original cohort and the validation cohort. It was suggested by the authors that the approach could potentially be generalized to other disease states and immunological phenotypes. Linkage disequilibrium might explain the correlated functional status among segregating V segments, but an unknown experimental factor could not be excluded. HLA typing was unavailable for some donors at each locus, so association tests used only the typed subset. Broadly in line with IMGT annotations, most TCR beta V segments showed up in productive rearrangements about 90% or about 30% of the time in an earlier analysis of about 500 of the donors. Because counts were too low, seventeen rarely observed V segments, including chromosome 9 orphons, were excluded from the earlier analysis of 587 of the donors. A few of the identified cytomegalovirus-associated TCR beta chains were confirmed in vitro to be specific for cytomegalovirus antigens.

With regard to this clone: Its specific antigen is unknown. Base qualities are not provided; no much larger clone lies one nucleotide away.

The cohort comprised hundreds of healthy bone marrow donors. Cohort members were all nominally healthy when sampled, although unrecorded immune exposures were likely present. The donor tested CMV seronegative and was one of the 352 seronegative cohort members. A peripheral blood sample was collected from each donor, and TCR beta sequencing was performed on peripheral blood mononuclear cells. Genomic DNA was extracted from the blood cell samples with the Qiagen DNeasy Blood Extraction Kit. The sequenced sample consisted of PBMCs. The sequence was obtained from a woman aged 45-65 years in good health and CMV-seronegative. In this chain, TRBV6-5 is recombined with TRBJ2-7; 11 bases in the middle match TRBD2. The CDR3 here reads CASTPGLAGAYEQYF. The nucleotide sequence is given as TGTGCCAGCACGCCAGGACTAGCGGGTGCCTACGAGCAGTACTTC.